This T cell receptor beta chain was identified in a study of blood T cell repertoires in COVID-19. Trimming removed 3 bases from V and 5 bases from J, with 18 bases in between. The CDR3 consists of 16 residues. Looked up from germline, CDR1 is SGHKS and CDR2 is YYEKEE (reference sequence). The data were produced by immunoSEQ multiplex PCR, yet TCRdb's version contains in-frame clones alone and is incomplete. The sample contains 200,000 to 250,000 clones, 83% of which appear only once. This rearrangement joins TRBV5-5 to TRBJ2-4, with D tentatively TRBD1 (5 bases). The source is a human donor in a cohort sampled during active COVID-19. Sequences were obtained from peripheral blood. The CDR3 region is CASSSSQGVVENIQYF. The CDR3 nucleotides are TGTGCCAGCAGCTCAAGTCAAGGGGTAGTTGAAAACATTCAGTACTTC.